The 18 T cell receptor beta chains in this list originate from one sample, sequenced in a study of cytomegalovirus exposure and HLA in healthy donors (dated by TCRdb to 2015 to 2018). The method was the immunoSEQ multiplex PCR assay. For the multiplex PCR, a mixture combining 60 forward primers for TCR Vbeta segments and 13 reverse primers for TCR Jbeta segments was used. TCRdb limited this immuneACCESS table to in-frame rearrangements with V and J called. A share of clones is missing; checked studies link under half to unresolved V genes, and the rest is unexplained. The sample table shows 210,000 or so clones, and 70% to 85% are seen once. The top ten constitute roughly 2.5% of the sample. The sequenced sample consisted of PBMCs. The receptors stem from an older woman in good health and CMV-seropositive.

This chain joins TRBV4-1 and TRBJ2-7; D not certain. The CDR3 runs to 14 residues. Germline values: CDR1 MGHRA, CDR2 YSYEKL. Trimming stripped 0 bases from V and 1 base from J, with 7 bases between. In nucleotides, the CDR3 is TGCGCCAGCAGCCAAGATCCAGCGTCCTACGAGCAGTACTTC. It codes for CASSQDPASYEQYF.

This clone was seen only a few times. The chain recombines TRBV29-1 with TRBJ1-1, with 8 positions matching TRBD1. Trimming cost V 7 bases and J 3 bases; bases outside gene matches: 4. CDR3 size: 12 residues. Germline V lookup: CDR1 SQVTM, CDR2 ANQGSEA. The CDR3 coding sequence is TGCAGCGCTATGACAGGGGACACTGAAGCTTTCTTT. This codes for CSAMTGDTEAFF.

The V gene is TRBV19, the J gene TRBJ2-1; D remains ambiguous. Germline V lookup: CDR1 LNHDA, CDR2 SQIVND (reference sequence). V was trimmed by 5 bases and J by 9 bases, leaving 17 bases between them. This CDR3 has 14 amino acids. The DNA of the CDR3 is TGTGCCAGTAGTCCGCCGGGTTATTCGGTTGAGCAGTTCTTC. Its translation: CASSPPGYSVEQFF.

The chain employs TRBV9 and TRBJ1-1, with D possibly TRBD1 on 5 matching bases. V lost 0 bases and J 1 base, leaving 13 bases between the germline ends. The CDR3 is 16 residues long. Germline V gene sequence: CDR1 SGDLS, CDR2 YYNGEE. This chain's CDR3 is CASSVAWGGPNTEAFF. In DNA, the CDR3 is TGTGCCAGCAGCGTAGCTTGGGGGGGACCGAACACTGAAGCTTTCTTT.

This rearrangement joins TRBV2 to TRBJ1-2; a weak D match, TRBD1 (6 bases). Between the trimmed V and J ends, which lost 7 bases and 4 bases, there was a span of 10 bases. The germline V gene has CDR1 SNHLY and CDR2 FYNNEI. The CDR3 runs 12 residues. The CDR3 loop is CASTRTVYGYTF. Written as DNA, the CDR3 is TGTGCCAGCACTAGGACAGTCTATGGCTACACCTTC.

This clone was detected once. The J gene is TRBJ2-5, the V gene TRBV6-5; 14 bases are shared with TRBD2. The end of the DNA is better explained by TRBJ2-7, so the J call may be wrong. The germline CDR1 and CDR2 sequences are MNHEY and SVGAGI. This CDR3 spans 16 amino acids. The DNA of the CDR3 is TGTGCCAGCAGTTATAGACTAGCGGGAGGGCCGTACGAGCAGTACTTC. Translation gives CASSYRLAGGPYEQYF.

The V gene is TRBV6-1, the J gene TRBJ2-7; TRBD2 matches at 8 bases. Germline CDR1 reads MNHNS; CDR2 reads SASEGT. This CDR3 spans 14 amino acids. After removal of 6 bases from V and 7 bases from J, the junction contained 11 bases not matched to a gene. Here the CDR3 reads CASRLGLAEGEQYF. The CDR3 nucleotides read TGTGCCAGCAGACTTGGACTAGCTGAGGGGGAGCAGTACTTC.

This clone is a singleton in its sample. This rearrangement joins TRBV19 to TRBJ2-3, with 10 bases fitting TRBD1. The J segment lost 0 bases and the V segment lost 4 bases, leaving 10 bases of the junction unmatched. CDR1 is LNHDA, CDR2 SQIVND, per germline (reference sequence). The CDR3 is 18 residues long. Here the CDR3 reads CASSTPWTGGPSTDTQYF. The DNA of the CDR3 is TGTGCCAGTAGTACACCGTGGACAGGGGGACCTAGCACAGATACGCAGTATTTT.

This chain uses TRBV2 with TRBJ1-1; no definite D call. The CDR3 is 13 residues long. V lost 1 base to trimming and J lost 1 base, with 4 bases between them. CDR1 is SNHLY and CDR2 is FYNNEI in the germline V gene. This CDR3 reads CASSEGANTEAFF. The CDR3 region has the DNA TGTGCCAGCAGTGAAGGCGCGAACACTGAAGCTTTCTTT.

For this clone: A read error may produce the germline difference seen at one junction end. This chain links TRBV7-9 with TRBJ1-2, with unresolved D. The germline V gene has CDR1 SEHNR and CDR2 FQNEAQ (reference sequence). This CDR3 is 12 amino acids long. In DNA form, the CDR3 reads TGTTCCAGCAGCTTTCCCCTCTATGGCTACACCTTC. Translating gives CSSSFPLYGYTF.

The J gene is TRBJ2-1, the V gene TRBV28; D is possibly TRBD2 (5 bases). The V end was cut by 6 bases, the J end by 0 bases, with 6 bases between. The germline CDR1 and CDR2 sequences are MDHEN and SYDVKM. The CDR3 is made up of 13 amino acids. The CDR3 sequence: CASRGSSYNEQFF. The CDR3 nucleotides read TGTGCCAGCAGGGGGAGCTCCTACAATGAGCAGTTCTTC.

This chain links TRBV9 with TRBJ2-5, with TRBD2 as a possible D gene (6 bases). This CDR3 is 13 amino acids long. V was cut by 3 bases and J by 5 bases, with 11 bases left in between. Germline loops: CDR1 SGDLS, CDR2 YYNGEE. The CDR3 nucleotides read TGTGCCAGCAGCGAGGCGGCGGGGGAGACCCAGTACTTC. Translation gives CASSEAAGETQYF.

CDR3 sequence: CSVELWAGNEQFF. The CDR3 nucleotides read TGCAGCGTTGAGCTATGGGCGGGGAATGAGCAGTTCTTC. The rearrangement joins TRBV29-1 to TRBJ2-1; weak D call: TRBD2 (6 bases). The CDR3 is made up of 13 amino acids. CDR1 is SQVTM, CDR2 ANQGSEA, per germline. V lost 3 bases and J lost 7, with 13 bases in between.

V usage is TRBV5-1 and J usage is TRBJ2-5; 8 bases line up with TRBD2. Germline V gene lookup returns CDR1 SGHRS and CDR2 YFSETQ. Unmatched junction bases numbered 19, after V lost 4 bases and J lost 5 bases. This CDR3 comprises 18 residues. The CDR3 DNA is TGCGCCAGCAGCCCCTCGAGTGCCGGGGGGGCCACGGCGGAGACCCAGTACTTC. Protein: CASSPSSAGGATAETQYF.

The chain joins TRBV30 to TRBJ2-2; D perhaps matches TRBD2 (5 bases). CDR3 length: 14 residues. Trimming left V 3 bases short and J 6 bases short, with 14 bases between. Per germline, CDR1 GTSNPN and CDR2 SVGIG (reference sequence). CDR3 DNA sequence: TGTGCCTGGAGGAGGGAGATTTACGCCGGGGAGCTGTTTTTT. It is translated as CAWRREIYAGELFF.

The chain employs TRBV6-6 and TRBJ2-7, with D possibly being TRBD1 (6 bases). The CDR3 extends over 12 amino acids. Trimming removed 5 bases at V and 3 bases at J, with 8 bases between. CDR1 and CDR2 from the germline V gene are MNHNY and SVGAGI (reference sequence). CDR3 in DNA: TGTGCCAGCAGTCGGGACAACTACGAGCAGTACTTC. Translating gives CASSRDNYEQYF.

The chain uses TRBV7-2 and TRBJ2-3; TRBD2 matches at 9 bases. The ends lost 3 bases at V and 0 bases at J; junction bases unmatched: 1. CDR3 length: 15 residues. Germline V gene sequence: CDR1 SGHTA, CDR2 FQGNSA. The chain's CDR3 is CASSFTSGSTDTQYF. CDR3 nucleotides: TGTGCCAGCAGCTTTACTAGCGGGAGCACAGATACGCAGTATTTT.

The chain couples TRBV27 to TRBJ1-2; D may be TRBD1 (5 bases). The CDR3 is 14 residues long. CDR1 and CDR2 (germline): MNHEY, SMNVEV (reference sequence). V was trimmed by 6 bases and J by 5 bases, leaving 16 bases between them. DNA for the CDR3: TGTGCCAGCAGAACGAACGACAGACTGTATGGCTACACCTTC. Its protein is CASRTNDRLYGYTF.